This is a list of T cell receptor beta chains from one sample in a study of cytomegalovirus exposure and HLA in healthy donors. Sequencing used immunoSEQ multiplex PCR; TCRdb keeps in-frame clones, though not all of them. Of more than 140,000 clones listed, under 70% are singletons. The sample comprised PBMCs. These receptors were collected from a woman in her 30s in good health and CMV-seropositive. The CDR3 runs from the conserved cysteine through the conserved F or W. Each record gives: D gene, J gene, clone size, V gene, CDR3 length, CDR3 protein, CDR3 DNA. The D gene is left open where the match is weak. For some rows the clone size is stated as once, few or many, or as a class when expanded; others skip it.

D: .
J: TRBJ2-7
size: few
V: TRBV15
length: 16
CDR3: CATSLFPRDTNYEQYF
DNA: TGTGCCACCAGCCTGTTCCCCCGGGACACGAACTACGAGCAGTACTTC

D: .
J: TRBJ1-2
size: .
V: TRBV28
length: 12
CDR3: CASSLGRAGYTF
DNA: TGTGCCAGCAGCCTAGGGAGGGCTGGCTACACCTTC

D: .
J: TRBJ1-3
size: once
V: TRBV7-2
length: 15
CDR3: CASSSTGGHLNTIYF
DNA: TGTGCCAGCAGCTCGACCGGGGGGCACCTAAACACCATATATTTT

D: TRBD2
J: TRBJ2-7
size: .
V: TRBV2
length: 15
CDR3: CASSDRTSGRHEQYF
DNA: TGTGCCAGCAGTGACCGGACTAGCGGGCGCCACGAGCAGTACTTC

D: .
J: TRBJ1-2
size: .
V: TRBV5-6
length: 14
CDR3: CASSLGTAIYGYTF
DNA: TGTGCCAGCAGCTTAGGGACTGCAATCTATGGCTACACCTTC

D: .
J: TRBJ2-2
size: few
V: TRBV7-6
length: 15
CDR3: CASTPSRVNTGELFF
DNA: TGTGCCAGCACCCCTTCCAGGGTGAACACCGGGGAGCTGTTTTTT

D: .
J: TRBJ2-3
size: few
V: TRBV13
length: 13
CDR3: CASSGGPGVTQYF
DNA: TGTGCCAGCAGCGGGGGCCCCGGGGTTACGCAGTATTTT

D: .
J: TRBJ1-2
size: .
V: TRBV4-1
length: 16
CDR3: CASSQDPGLRNYGYTF
DNA: TGCGCCAGCAGCCAAGATCCGGGGTTAAGGAACTATGGCTACACCTTC

D: TRBD2
J: TRBJ2-5
size: .
V: TRBV6-1
length: 16
CDR3: CASSELRGAGPETQYF
DNA: TGTGCCAGCAGTGAACTAAGAGGAGCGGGGCCAGAGACCCAGTACTTC

D: TRBD1
J: TRBJ2-7
size: .
V: TRBV7-2
length: 13
CDR3: CASSRTGAYEQYF
DNA: TGTGCCAGCAGCCGGACAGGGGCCTACGAGCAGTACTTC

D: .
J: TRBJ2-1
size: .
V: TRBV7-9
length: 17
CDR3: CASSGGTGLSSYNEQFF
DNA: TGTGCCAGCAGCGGGGGTACAGGGTTGAGCTCCTACAATGAGCAGTTCTTC

D: TRBD1
J: TRBJ1-4
size: .
V: TRBV7-2
length: 14
CDR3: CASSSGTGSEKLFF
DNA: TGTGCCAGCAGTTCCGGGACAGGGAGTGAAAAACTGTTTTTT

D: TRBD1
J: TRBJ1-1
size: once
V: TRBV2
length: 13
CDR3: CASSALDRVEAFF
DNA: TGTGCCAGCAGTGCCCTGGACAGGGTTGAAGCTTTCTTT

D: .
J: TRBJ1-2
size: .
V: TRBV5-1
length: 15
CDR3: CASSLGLTYSYGYTF
DNA: TGCGCCAGCAGCTTGGGCTTAACTTATTCCTATGGCTACACCTTC

D: TRBD2
J: TRBJ2-3
size: .
V: TRBV2
length: 17
CDR3: CASKGGRLAGGSDTQYF
DNA: TGTGCCAGCAAGGGAGGGAGGCTAGCGGGAGGGTCAGATACGCAGTATTTT

D: .
J: TRBJ1-2
size: .
V: TRBV5-4
length: 14
CDR3: CASSFMASSYVYTF
DNA: TGTGCCAGCAGCTTTATGGCGTCTAGTTACGTCTACACCTTC

D: .
J: TRBJ1-6
size: .
V: TRBV5-1
length: 14
CDR3: CASSLDGRNSPLHF
DNA: TGCGCCAGCAGCTTGGACGGTCGTAATTCACCCCTCCACTTT

D: TRBD1
J: TRBJ2-7
size: few
V: TRBV7-2
length: 14
CDR3: CASSFRQGGGEQYF
DNA: TGTGCCAGCAGCTTCCGACAGGGGGGGGGCGAGCAGTACTTC

D: TRBD1
J: TRBJ1-5
size: .
V: TRBV4-1
length: 15
CDR3: CASSQENRGFQPQHF
DNA: TGCGCCAGCAGCCAGGAAAACAGGGGGTTTCAGCCCCAGCATTTT

D: .
J: TRBJ2-1
size: few
V: TRBV7-2
length: 13
CDR3: CASSLGGHNEQFF
DNA: TGTGCCAGCAGCCTCGGAGGCCACAATGAGCAGTTCTTC

D: .
J: TRBJ1-4
size: few
V: TRBV29-1
length: 13
CDR3: CSVEGRGGEKLFF
DNA: TGCAGCGTTGAGGGGAGGGGAGGTGAAAAACTGTTTTTT

D: .
J: TRBJ1-2
size: .
V: TRBV16
length: 15
CDR3: CASSQSWQVDYGYTF
DNA: TGTGCCAGCAGCCAATCGTGGCAGGTGGATTATGGCTACACCTTC

D: .
J: TRBJ2-1
size: few
V: TRBV7-7
length: 15
CDR3: CASSIVQGDANEQFF
DNA: TGTGCCAGCAGCATCGTACAGGGAGATGCAAATGAGCAGTTCTTC

D: .
J: TRBJ2-6
size: few
V: TRBV21-1
length: 18
CDR3: CASSKGLAEVSGANVLTF
DNA: TGTGCCAGCAGCAAAGGGCTAGCGGAAGTCTCTGGGGCCAACGTCCTGACTTTC

D: .
J: TRBJ2-2
size: few
V: TRBV10-3
length: 15
CDR3: CAISESSGYAGELFF
DNA: TGTGCCATCAGTGAGTCATCGGGGTACGCCGGGGAGCTGTTTTTT

D: TRBD2
J: TRBJ2-7
size: .
V: TRBV15
length: 15
CDR3: CATSATPGLAAGEYF
DNA: TGTGCCACCAGCGCGACGCCGGGACTAGCGGCGGGGGAGTACTTC

D: TRBD1
J: TRBJ2-2
size: .
V: TRBV4-1
length: 16
CDR3: CASSQEQGQGTGELFF
DNA: TGCGCCAGCAGCCAAGAACAGGGACAGGGGACCGGGGAGCTGTTTTTT

D: TRBD1
J: TRBJ2-5
size: .
V: TRBV11-2
length: 14
CDR3: CASSLGRGLETQYF
DNA: TGTGCCAGCAGCTTAGGCAGGGGGCTAGAGACCCAGTACTTC

D: .
J: TRBJ1-1
size: few
V: TRBV6-1
length: 14
CDR3: CASILGGGYTEAFF
DNA: TGTGCCAGCATTCTAGGGGGGGGGTACACTGAAGCTTTCTTT

D: .
J: TRBJ2-7
size: once
V: TRBV28
length: 15
CDR3: CASSMAGGPNYEQYF
DNA: TGTGCCAGCAGTATGGCGGGCGGGCCTAACTACGAGCAGTACTTC

D: .
J: TRBJ2-4
size: .
V: TRBV6-5
length: 16
CDR3: CASSSIESLAKNIQYF
DNA: TGTGCCAGCAGTTCGATAGAGTCCCTAGCCAAAAACATTCAGTACTTC

D: .
J: TRBJ1-1
size: .
V: TRBV19
length: 12
CDR3: CASSIVRGEAFF
DNA: TGTGCCAGTAGTATAGTACGAGGTGAAGCTTTCTTT

D: .
J: TRBJ2-5
size: .
V: TRBV14
length: 15
CDR3: CASSSIRDSRGTQYF
DNA: TGTGCCAGCAGCTCTATTCGGGACTCCCGGGGGACCCAGTACTTC

D: .
J: TRBJ1-3
size: once
V: TRBV19
length: 16
CDR3: CASRATGTLSGNTIYF
DNA: TGTGCCAGTAGGGCAACAGGAACGCTCTCTGGAAACACCATATATTTT

D: .
J: TRBJ1-5
size: .
V: TRBV27
length: 15
CDR3: CASSLEGLGNQPQHF
DNA: TGTGCCAGCAGTTTAGAGGGCCTAGGCAATCAGCCCCAGCATTTT

D: TRBD2
J: TRBJ2-1
size: few
V: TRBV7-2
length: 15
CDR3: CASSSQEREANEQFF
DNA: TGTGCCAGCAGCTCCCAAGAGCGGGAGGCCAATGAGCAGTTCTTC

D: .
J: TRBJ1-3
size: few
V: TRBV7-8
length: 14
CDR3: CASSLVENGNTIYF
DNA: TGTGCCAGCAGCTTAGTCGAGAATGGAAACACCATATATTTT

D: TRBD1
J: TRBJ2-7
size: .
V: TRBV29-1
length: 15
CDR3: CSVEFLGTVSYEQYF
DNA: TGCAGCGTTGAATTCCTCGGGACAGTCTCCTACGAGCAGTACTTC

D: .
J: TRBJ2-5
size: .
V: TRBV15
length: 16
CDR3: CATSRGGGGMQETQYF
DNA: TGTGCCACCAGCAGGGGGGGTGGGGGAATGCAAGAGACCCAGTACTTC

D: .
J: TRBJ1-2
size: .
V: TRBV7-2
length: 15
CDR3: CASSLQGNGLGGYTF
DNA: TGTGCCAGCAGCTTACAGGGGAATGGGTTAGGTGGCTACACCTTC

D: TRBD1
J: TRBJ2-4
size: few
V: TRBV30
length: 24
CDR3: CAWSVSTLTGKGWTWEYCRNIQYF
DNA: TGTGCCTGGAGTGTCTCGACCCTGACAGGGAAAGGTTGGACTTGGGAGTACTGTAGAAACATTCAGTACTTC

D: .
J: TRBJ2-5
size: .
V: TRBV7-9
length: 9
CDR3: CASSPPLYF
DNA: TGTGCCAGCAGCCCCCCTCTGTACTTC

D: .
J: TRBJ1-1
size: .
V: TRBV2
length: 15
CDR3: CASSEEGGSYPEAFF
DNA: TGTGCCAGCAGTGAAGAAGGGGGTAGCTACCCTGAAGCTTTCTTT

D: TRBD1
J: TRBJ1-4
size: few
V: TRBV19
length: 13
CDR3: CASSSEDRVKLFF
DNA: TGTGCCAGTAGTTCCGAGGACAGGGTAAAACTGTTTTTT

D: .
J: TRBJ2-7
size: few
V: TRBV6-5
length: 14
CDR3: CASSYSGTNYEQYF
DNA: TGTGCCAGCAGTTACTCTGGGACAAACTACGAGCAGTACTTC

D: .
J: TRBJ2-1
size: .
V: TRBV6-1
length: 11
CDR3: CASRGLDEQFF
DNA: TGTGCCAGCAGGGGGCTGGATGAGCAGTTCTTC

D: .
J: TRBJ2-6
size: once
V: TRBV7-8
length: 14
CDR3: CASSSNSGANVLTF
DNA: TGTGCCAGCAGCTCCAACTCTGGGGCCAACGTCCTGACTTTC

D: TRBD1
J: TRBJ2-1
size: .
V: TRBV7-8
length: 16
CDR3: CASSPRQGSSYNEQFF
DNA: TGTGCCAGCAGCCCAAGACAGGGCAGCTCCTACAATGAGCAGTTCTTC

D: .
J: TRBJ2-7
size: .
V: TRBV5-1
length: 14
CDR3: CASSPQSGNYEQYF
DNA: TGCGCCAGCAGCCCCCAGTCAGGAAACTACGAGCAGTACTTC

D: .
J: TRBJ2-2
size: .
V: TRBV5-1
length: 14
CDR3: CASSLNGDTGELFF
DNA: TGCGCCAGCAGCTTGAACGGGGACACCGGGGAGCTGTTTTTT

D: .
J: TRBJ2-3
size: .
V: TRBV5-1
length: 14
CDR3: CASSDRQSTDTQYF
DNA: TGCGCCAGCAGCGATAGACAGAGCACAGATACGCAGTATTTT

D: TRBD1
J: TRBJ2-5
size: .
V: TRBV5-4
length: 14
CDR3: CASSPGQGGETQYF
DNA: TGTGCCAGCAGCCCGGGACAGGGAGGGGAGACCCAGTACTTC

D: TRBD1
J: TRBJ1-4
size: .
V: TRBV7-9
length: 16
CDR3: CASSFAQGASNEKLFF
DNA: TGTGCCAGCAGTTTCGCCCAGGGGGCGTCTAATGAAAAACTGTTTTTT